These 32 T cell receptor beta chains were sequenced from one sample in a study of blood T cell repertoires in COVID-19. The assay was immunoSEQ multiplex PCR, and TCRdb's table has in-frame clones only and misses some. The data hold roughly 200,000 clones, with 88% observed a single time. Sequenced: peripheral blood. These TCRs come from a man younger than 35 with active or convalescent COVID-19.

The chain employs TRBV7-9 and TRBJ1-4; D is unclear. V gave up 5 bases and J gave up 11 bases, with 9 bases separating them. The germline gives CDR1 SEHNR, CDR2 FQNEAQ (reference sequence). The CDR3 covers 11 residues. This chain's CDR3 is CASSPLEKLFF. For the CDR3, the DNA is TGTGCCAGCAGCCCCTTGGAGAAACTGTTTTTT.

The chain recombines TRBV6-5 with TRBJ2-7; TRBD2 agrees at 7 bases. The germline gives CDR1 MNHEY, CDR2 SVGAGI. J gave up 0 bases and V 1 base, and 3 bases lay outside the gene matches. The CDR3 extends over 15 amino acids. The CDR3 is CASSYLSGGSYEQYF. The CDR3 DNA follows: TGTGCCAGCAGTTACTTATCGGGAGGCTCCTACGAGCAGTACTTC.

The chain combines TRBV6-2 or TRBV6-3 with TRBJ2-3; 11 bases are shared with TRBD1. The CDR3 runs to 16 residues. V trimming: 5 bases; J trimming: 4 bases; junction bases outside the gene matches: 8. Germline V gene sequence: CDR1 MNHEY, CDR2 SVGEGT. As DNA, the CDR3 is TGTGCCAGCAGTGCCCGGACAGGGGGCCCGTCAGATACGCAGTATTTT. Translated: CASSARTGGPSDTQYF.

V is TRBV27 and J is TRBJ2-1, with 7 bases identical to TRBD1. Looked up from germline, CDR1 is MNHEY and CDR2 is SMNVEV (reference sequence). Trimming removed 0 bases from V and 3 bases from J; junction bases left unmatched: 8. The CDR3 totals 17 residues. This chain's CDR3 is CASSLSTRWDSYNEQFF. CDR3 DNA sequence: TGTGCCAGCAGTTTATCGACGCGATGGGACAGCTACAATGAGCAGTTCTTC.

This chain connects TRBV7-8 to TRBJ2-2; TRBD1 is a possible D gene (6 bases). This CDR3 comprises 13 residues. Germline loops: CDR1 SGHVS, CDR2 FQNEAQ. V was cut by 8 bases and J by 4 bases, with 11 bases left in between. CDR3 region: CASRMTGTGELFF. The CDR3 region has the DNA TGTGCCAGCCGTATGACAGGCACCGGGGAGCTGTTTTTT.

The chain carries TRBV9 and TRBJ1-4, with D hard to call. Germline V gene lookup returns CDR1 SGDLS and CDR2 YYNGEE. The V end was cut by 2 bases, the J end by 5 bases, with 16 bases between. CDR3 size: 16 residues. CDR3 nucleotide sequence: TGTGCCAGCAGCGTCAAGGGCCTGGCGGGAAATGAAAAACTGTTTTTT. This sequence encodes CASSVKGLAGNEKLFF.

The gene calls are TRBV19 and TRBJ1-4, with TRBD1 matching 7 bases. Unmatched junction bases numbered 11, after V lost 5 bases and J lost 8 bases. Germline V gives CDR1 LNHDA, CDR2 SQIVND (reference sequence). CDR3 size: 15 residues. CDR3 sequence (DNA): TGTGCCAGTAGTCACAACAGGGGAGGAGAGGAAAAACTGTTTTTT. As protein: CASSHNRGGEEKLFF.

This chain uses TRBV7-3 with TRBJ2-7; possibly TRBD1 for D (6 bases). V lost 4 bases and J 5 bases, leaving 12 bases between the germline ends. CDR3 length: 13 amino acids. CDR1 and CDR2 (germline): SGHTA, FQGTGA. Here the CDR3 DNA reads TGTGCCAGCAGCTCCAGGGGTCCGGACGAGCAGTACTTC. Translated, it gives CASSSRGPDEQYF.

The chain has TRBV6-4 and TRBJ2-1, with 9 nucleotides matching TRBD2. The CDR3 loop spans 14 amino acids. CDR1 and CDR2 from the germline V gene are MRHNA and SNTAGT. The V gene end was trimmed by 3 bases and the J gene end by 6 bases; junction bases not matched to a gene: 3. The CDR3: CASSEGTSLNEQFF. In DNA, the CDR3 is TGTGCCAGCAGTGAGGGGACTAGCCTCAATGAGCAGTTCTTC.

Regarding this clone: Additional DNA sequences in this sample encode the identical CDR3. The rearrangement uses TRBV7-2 and TRBJ1-5; 7 positions match TRBD1. CDR1 is SGHTA and CDR2 is FQGNSA in the germline V gene. The junction had 4 bases not matched to a gene; V was cut back by 5 bases and J by 0 bases. The CDR3 covers 15 residues. CDR3 region: CASSPGQYSNQPQHF. In DNA, the CDR3 is TGTGCCAGCAGCCCGGGACAGTATAGCAATCAGCCCCAGCATTTT.

This sequence joins TRBV28 and TRBJ1-5; tentatively, D is TRBD1 (6 bases). CDR3 length: 14 amino acids. Germline assignment: CDR1 MDHEN and CDR2 SYDVKM. V gave up 6 bases and J gave up 8 bases, with 17 bases separating them. The CDR3 nucleotides read TGTGCCAGCAGGCTTTCCCAGGGGTCTGAGCCCCAGCATTTT. Its translation: CASRLSQGSEPQHF.

The rearrangement links TRBV5-4 to TRBJ1-1, with unresolved D. The CDR3 has 13 amino acids. Germline CDR1 reads SGHNT; CDR2 reads YYREEE (reference sequence). V lost 3 bases to trimming and J lost 6 bases, with 12 bases between them. CDR3 amino acids: CASSSRAVAEAFF. The CDR3 bases are TGTGCCAGCAGCTCACGAGCCGTAGCTGAAGCTTTCTTT.

The chain uses TRBV6-2 or TRBV6-3 and TRBJ1-5; D remains unclear. The CDR3 is 13 residues long. CDR1 MNHEY and CDR2 SVGEGT come from the germline V gene. V lost 5 bases and J 8 bases, leaving 13 bases between the germline ends. DNA of the CDR3: TGTGCCAGCAGTCGAACACGCGGGGAGCCCCAGCATTTT. This codes for CASSRTRGEPQHF.

The V call is TRBV6-5, the J call TRBJ2-2; D gene unclear. This CDR3 is built from 13 residues. Trimming shortened V by 4 bases and J by 4 bases, and 7 bases separated the two germline ends. Germline CDR1 reads MNHEY; CDR2 reads SVGAGI. The CDR3 loop is CASSFTSTGELFF. CDR3 in DNA: TGTGCCAGCAGTTTTACCAGCACCGGGGAGCTGTTTTTT.

The rearrangement links TRBV27 to TRBJ2-5, with 12 bases identical to TRBD2. The CDR3 length is 16 residues. CDR1 MNHEY and CDR2 SMNVEV come from the germline V gene (reference sequence). J lost 4 bases, V lost 4 bases, and 7 bases had no gene match. CDR3 DNA: TGTGCCAGCAGTTCTAGCGGGAGGGCCATCGCAGAGACCCAGTACTTC. Encoded protein: CASSSSGRAIAETQYF.

The rearrangement uses TRBV5-5 and TRBJ1-4; D not resolved. This CDR3 is 15 amino acids long. CDR1 SGHKS and CDR2 YYEKEE come from the germline V gene (reference sequence). Trimming shortened V by 2 bases and J by 0 bases, and 8 bases separated the two germline ends. CDR3 amino acids: CASSFSPATNEKLFF. CDR3 DNA sequence: TGTGCCAGCAGCTTTTCCCCGGCAACTAATGAAAAACTGTTTTTT.

CDR3 region: CASSPDRSHEQYF. The CDR3 DNA reads as TGTGCCAGCAGTCCAGACAGGTCCCACGAGCAGTACTTC. The rearrangement links TRBV27 to TRBJ2-7, with D tentatively TRBD1 (6 bases). From germline, CDR1 is MNHEY and CDR2 SMNVEV (reference sequence). V was shortened by 5 bases and J by 5 bases, with 13 bases between the two germline ends. This CDR3 has 13 residues.

The rearrangement joins TRBV5-6 to TRBJ2-7, with D tentatively TRBD2 (6 bases). The CDR3 runs 16 residues. Between the trimmed V and J ends, which lost 4 bases and 7 bases, there was a span of 24 bases. Germline V CDR1 and CDR2: SGHDT, YYEEEE. The CDR3 nucleotides are TGTGCCAGCAGCACACCGGACTACGATAACCTCGGTGAGCAGTACTTC. It specifies CASSTPDYDNLGEQYF.

This rearrangement joins TRBV11-2 to TRBJ1-1; 7 bases line up with TRBD1. The CDR3 is 14 residues long. CDR1 SGHAT and CDR2 FQNNGV come from the germline V gene. The V gene end was trimmed by 4 bases and the J gene end by 5 bases; junction bases not matched to a gene: 7. Here the CDR3 reads CASSSQTGRTEAFF. The CDR3 DNA follows: TGTGCCAGCAGCTCCCAGACAGGGAGGACTGAAGCTTTCTTT.

This chain connects TRBV19 to TRBJ1-2, with 9 positions matching TRBD1. This CDR3 has 14 amino acids. V lost 6 bases to trimming and J lost 6 bases; unmatched junction nucleotides: 8. Germline CDR1 reads LNHDA; CDR2 reads SQIVND (reference sequence). The CDR3 DNA follows: TGTGCCAGTAGGGACAGGGGCGAGTTTCATGGCTACACCTTC. Translation gives CASRDRGEFHGYTF.

J is TRBJ2-1 and V is TRBV10-1, with 9 bases matching TRBD2. The junction had 4 bases not matched to a gene; V was cut back by 3 bases and J by 7 bases. The CDR3 is made up of 14 amino acids. CDR1 and CDR2 from the germline V gene are WNHNN and SYGVQD (reference sequence). The DNA of the CDR3 is TGCGCCAGCAGTGATTCTAGCGGGAAGAATGAGCAGTTCTTC. Translating it yields CASSDSSGKNEQFF.

The rearrangement joins TRBV3-1 (or the pseudogene TRBV3-2) to TRBJ2-3; D is possibly TRBD2 (6 bases). CDR3 size: 15 residues. V was cut by 7 bases and J by 0 bases, with 14 bases left in between. The germline CDR1 and CDR2 sequences are LGHDT and YNNKEL (reference sequence). The CDR3: CASKRAGKSTDTQYF. CDR3 sequence (DNA): TGTGCCAGCAAACGAGCGGGCAAAAGCACAGATACGCAGTATTTT.

The genes are TRBV30 and TRBJ1-4, with D unresolved. There are 15 residues in the CDR3. Germline V CDR1 and CDR2: GTSNPN, SVGIG (reference sequence). V gave up 0 bases and J gave up 8 bases, with 16 bases separating them. This chain's CDR3 is CAWSVRGGIGEKLFF. The CDR3 DNA reads as TGTGCCTGGAGTGTACGGGGAGGGATTGGGGAAAAACTGTTTTTT.

This rearrangement joins TRBV19 to TRBJ2-7, with 10 bases identical to TRBD2. The germline CDR1 and CDR2 sequences are LNHDA and SQIVND (reference sequence). J lost 3 bases, V lost 2 bases, and 1 base had no gene match. The CDR3 is 14 residues long. CDR3 sequence (DNA): TGTGCCAGTAGTATAACTAGCGGGGACTACGAGCAGTACTTC. Its translation is CASSITSGDYEQYF. Looking up the rest from reference TRBV19 and TRBJ2-7 gives the full variable domain: DGGITQSPKYLFRKEGQNVTLSCEQNLNHDAMYWYRQDPGQGLRLIYYSQIVNDFQKGDIAEGYSVSREKKESFPLTVTSAQKNPTAFYLCASSITSGDYEQYFGPGTRLTVT.

A few counts support this clone. V and J are TRBV7-2 and TRBJ2-1; D is unresolved. The V end was cut by 1 base, the J end by 0 bases, with 7 bases between. CDR1 and CDR2 (germline): SGHTA, FQGNSA. The CDR3 consists of 15 residues. This CDR3 reads CASSLGWSSYNEQFF. The CDR3 bases are TGTGCCAGCAGCTTAGGGTGGAGCTCCTACAATGAGCAGTTCTTC.

The rearrangement links TRBV27 to TRBJ1-1; no definite D call. Between the trimmed V and J ends, which lost 4 bases and 0 bases, there was a span of 15 bases. The germline V gene has CDR1 MNHEY and CDR2 SMNVEV (reference sequence). The CDR3 spans 16 residues. The CDR3 DNA follows: TGTGCCAGCAGTTCTAATTCTGGTACGGTGAACACTGAAGCTTTCTTT. Its protein is CASSSNSGTVNTEAFF.

The gene calls are TRBV13 and TRBJ2-2; D is possibly TRBD1 (5 bases). V gave up 5 bases and J gave up 4 bases, with 14 bases separating them. The CDR3 sequence is 15 residues long. Per the germline V gene, CDR1 is PRHDT and CDR2 is FYEKMQ (reference sequence). The CDR3 bases are TGTGCCAGCAGCGTCAGGGATCGCATCACCGGGGAGCTGTTTTTT. Amino acid sequence: CASSVRDRITGELFF.

The rearrangement links TRBV19 to TRBJ2-4; D is possibly TRBD2 (6 bases). V dropped 7 bases and J dropped 3 bases, with 13 bases sitting between them. Looked up from germline, CDR1 is LNHDA and CDR2 is SQIVND (reference sequence). The CDR3 has 14 residues. CDR3: CASKGPGGKNIQYF. DNA of the CDR3: TGTGCCAGTAAAGGCCCCGGGGGCAAAAACATTCAGTACTTC.

The chain carries TRBV9 and TRBJ1-2; 8 nucleotides align to TRBD1. This CDR3 region has 14 residues. J lost 8 bases, V lost 3 bases, and 9 bases had no gene match. Germline values: CDR1 SGDLS, CDR2 YYNGEE. The chain's CDR3 is CASSGDRGGGGYTF. In DNA, the CDR3 is TGTGCCAGCAGCGGAGACAGGGGTGGGGGAGGCTACACCTTC.

Regarding this clone: Its ends do not fully match the called genes, so a read error is possible. The chain recombines TRBV27 with TRBJ2-1, with 11 bases that match TRBD2. This CDR3 is 14 amino acids long. CDR1 is MNHEY and CDR2 is SMNVEV in the germline V gene (reference sequence). The CDR3 sequence: CASTLAGGPGEQFF. CDR3 bases: TGTGCCAGCACTTTAGCGGGAGGGCCGGGTGAGCAGTTCTTC.

The chain links TRBV5-1 to TRBJ1-2; 7 nucleotides agree with TRBD1. Germline V gives CDR1 SGHRS, CDR2 YFSETQ. There are 15 residues in the CDR3. J lost 3 bases, V lost 4 bases, and 9 bases had no gene match. In nucleotides, the CDR3 is TGCGCCAGCAGCCTGACGAGACAGGGCTACTATGGCTACACCTTC. Translation: CASSLTRQGYYGYTF.

The rearrangement joins TRBV15 to TRBJ2-2, with 10 bases that match TRBD2. CDR3 length: 17 residues. CDR1 is LNHNV and CDR2 is YYDKDF in the germline V gene (reference sequence). The J segment lost 4 bases and the V segment lost 3 bases, leaving 8 bases of the junction unmatched. CDR3 DNA sequence: TGTGCCACCAGCAGGGGAGGACTAGCGGTCTCCACCGGGGAGCTGTTTTTT. This encodes CATSRGGLAVSTGELFF.